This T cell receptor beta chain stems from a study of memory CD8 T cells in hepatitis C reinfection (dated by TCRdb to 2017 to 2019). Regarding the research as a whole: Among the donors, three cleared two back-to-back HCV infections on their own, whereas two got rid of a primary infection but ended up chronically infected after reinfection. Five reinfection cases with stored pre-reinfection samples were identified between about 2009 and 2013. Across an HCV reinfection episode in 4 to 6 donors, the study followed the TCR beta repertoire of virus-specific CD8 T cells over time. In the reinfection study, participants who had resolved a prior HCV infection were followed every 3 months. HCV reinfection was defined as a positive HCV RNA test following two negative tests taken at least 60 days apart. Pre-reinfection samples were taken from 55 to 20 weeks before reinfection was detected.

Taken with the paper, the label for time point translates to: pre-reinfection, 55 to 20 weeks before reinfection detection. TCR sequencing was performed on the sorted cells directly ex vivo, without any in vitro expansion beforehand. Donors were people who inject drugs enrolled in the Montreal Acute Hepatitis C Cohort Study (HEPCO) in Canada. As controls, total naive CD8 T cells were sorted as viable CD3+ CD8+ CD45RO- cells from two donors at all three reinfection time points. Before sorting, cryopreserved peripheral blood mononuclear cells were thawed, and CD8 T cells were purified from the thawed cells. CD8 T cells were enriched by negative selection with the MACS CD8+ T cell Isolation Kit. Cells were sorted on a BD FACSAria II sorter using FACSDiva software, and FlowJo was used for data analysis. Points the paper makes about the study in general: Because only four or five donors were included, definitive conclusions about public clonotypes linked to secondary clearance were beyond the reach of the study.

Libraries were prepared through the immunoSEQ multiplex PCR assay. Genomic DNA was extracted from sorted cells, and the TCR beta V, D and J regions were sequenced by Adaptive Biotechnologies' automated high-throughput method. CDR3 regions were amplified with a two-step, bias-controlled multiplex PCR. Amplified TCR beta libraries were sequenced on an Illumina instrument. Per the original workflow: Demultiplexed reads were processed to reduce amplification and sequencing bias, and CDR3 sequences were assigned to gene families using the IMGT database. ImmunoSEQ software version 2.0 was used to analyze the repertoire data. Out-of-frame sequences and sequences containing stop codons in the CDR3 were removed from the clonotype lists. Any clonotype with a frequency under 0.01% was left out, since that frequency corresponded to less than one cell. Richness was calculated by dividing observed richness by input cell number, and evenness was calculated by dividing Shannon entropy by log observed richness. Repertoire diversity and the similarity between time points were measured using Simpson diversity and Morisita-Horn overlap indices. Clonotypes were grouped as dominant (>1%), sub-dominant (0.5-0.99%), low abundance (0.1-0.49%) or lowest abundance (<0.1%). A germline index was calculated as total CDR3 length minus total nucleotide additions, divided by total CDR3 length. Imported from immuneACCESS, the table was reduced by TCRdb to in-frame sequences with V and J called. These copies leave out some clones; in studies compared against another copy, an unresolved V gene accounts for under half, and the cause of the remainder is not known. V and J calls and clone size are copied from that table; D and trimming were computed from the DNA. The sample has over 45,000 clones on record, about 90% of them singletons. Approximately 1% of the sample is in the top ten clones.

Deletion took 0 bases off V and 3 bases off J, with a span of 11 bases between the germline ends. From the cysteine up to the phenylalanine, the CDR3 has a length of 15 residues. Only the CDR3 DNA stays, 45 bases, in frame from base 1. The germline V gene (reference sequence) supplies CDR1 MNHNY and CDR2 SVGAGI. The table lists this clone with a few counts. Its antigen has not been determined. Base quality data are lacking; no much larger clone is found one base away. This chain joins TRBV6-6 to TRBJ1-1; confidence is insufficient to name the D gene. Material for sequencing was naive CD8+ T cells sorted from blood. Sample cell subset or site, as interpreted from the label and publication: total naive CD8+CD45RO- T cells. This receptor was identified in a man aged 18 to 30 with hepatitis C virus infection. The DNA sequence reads TGTGCCAGCAGTTACTCGTCCGAACAGCACACTGAAGCTTTCTTT. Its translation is CASSYSSEQHTEAFF.